These 21 T cell receptor beta chains came from one sample sequenced in a study of blood T cell repertoires in COVID-19. Clones were read by immunoSEQ multiplex PCR, and TCRdb kept only the in-frame ones, dropping some. Among roughly 250,000 clones listed, approximately 82% were seen once. Sequenced material: peripheral blood. The origin of the receptors is a man aged 40-50 years with active or convalescent COVID-19.

The chain recombines TRBV5-6 with TRBJ2-7, with 9 positions matching TRBD2. Looked up from germline, CDR1 is SGHDT and CDR2 is YYEEEE. The junction had 14 bases not matched to a gene; V was cut back by 4 bases and J by 3 bases. This CDR3 has 17 amino acids. The CDR3 region has the DNA TGTGCCAGCAGCCTGGCGGGGGGGCTAGCGGAGCACTACGAGCAGTACTTC. Residues: CASSLAGGLAEHYEQYF.

The chain combines TRBV11-3 with TRBJ1-4, with unresolved D. This CDR3 spans 16 amino acids. Looked up from germline, CDR1 is SGHNT and CDR2 is YENEEA. Deletions cut 1 base from V and 0 bases from J, with 9 bases between. The CDR3 DNA sequence: TGTGCCAGCAGCTTAGCACAGACGGCAACTAATGAAAAACTGTTTTTT. Translating it yields CASSLAQTATNEKLFF.

To note about this clone: Distinct nucleotide sequences in the sample also encode this CDR3. The V gene is TRBV6-5, the J gene TRBJ1-1; 7 nucleotides match TRBD1. From germline, CDR1 is MNHEY and CDR2 SVGAGI. CDR3 length: 13 residues. J was trimmed by 5 bases and V by 6 bases; bases with no gene match: 6. CDR3 in DNA: TGTGCCAGCAGCAGGGGGAGAAATACTGAAGCTTTCTTT. Translating it yields CASSRGRNTEAFF.

The J gene is TRBJ2-2, the V gene TRBV30, with unresolved D. This CDR3 comprises 12 residues. In germline, CDR1 is GTSNPN, CDR2 SVGIG (reference sequence). V lost 4 bases and J 1 base, leaving 4 bases between the germline ends. CDR3 bases: TGTGCCTGGACAGGGAACACCGGGGAGCTGTTTTTT. It is translated as CAWTGNTGELFF.

The V and J genes are TRBV7-2 and TRBJ1-2; maybe TRBD1 (5 bases). This CDR3 contains 17 residues. Germline CDR1 SGHTA, CDR2 FQGNSA. V lost 3 bases and J lost 2, with 19 bases in between. In nucleotides, the CDR3 is TGTGCCAGCAGCTTTTCAGGGCGACCGGATACCAACTATGGCTACACCTTC. Its translation: CASSFSGRPDTNYGYTF.

This clone appeared a few times. The same CDR3 arises from other DNA sequences in this sample as well. The rearrangement links TRBV11-2 to TRBJ1-1, with 8 bases fitting TRBD1. Germline CDR1 SGHAT, CDR2 FQNNGV. The CDR3 is made up of 16 amino acids. V dropped 5 bases and J dropped 0; count of bases not matched to a gene: 8. In DNA, the CDR3 is TGTGCCAGCAGCCCCGGACAGGGCAAAATGAACACTGAAGCTTTCTTT. Translation gives CASSPGQGKMNTEAFF.

As to this clone: The sample contains more than one DNA sequence encoding this CDR3. The chain has TRBV30 and TRBJ2-3; 9 nucleotides agree with TRBD2. This CDR3 spans 14 amino acids. Germline CDR1 reads GTSNPN; CDR2 reads SVGIG (reference sequence). V lost 1 base, J lost 1 base, and 0 bases stayed unmatched. CDR3 protein: CAWSASGGTDTQYF. CDR3 nucleotides: TGTGCCTGGAGTGCTAGCGGGGGCACAGATACGCAGTATTTT.

CDR3 loop: CASSPPGRQTQYF. The CDR3, as DNA: TGTGCCAGCAGTCCCCCCGGGAGGCAGACCCAGTACTTC. The chain has TRBV27 and TRBJ2-5; 7 positions agree with TRBD2. Germline lookup yields CDR1 MNHEY and CDR2 SMNVEV (reference sequence). V was clipped by 5 bases and J by 6 bases; unmatched bases: 6. This CDR3 is built from 13 residues.

V gene TRBV5-1 combines with J gene TRBJ1-4; 8 bases are a match to TRBD1. Germline CDR1 reads SGHRS; CDR2 reads YFSETQ. CDR3 length: 15 amino acids. V lost 4 bases, J lost 0 bases, and 2 bases stayed unmatched. CDR3 sequence: CASSGQGATNEKLFF. The CDR3 nucleotides are TGCGCCAGCAGCGGACAGGGCGCAACTAATGAAAAACTGTTTTTT.

This sequence joins TRBV5-1 and TRBJ2-3, with D tentatively TRBD1 (5 bases). CDR1 is SGHRS and CDR2 is YFSETQ in the germline V gene. The CDR3 is made up of 15 amino acids. V lost 0 bases to trimming and J lost 5 bases, with 13 bases between them. CDR3 sequence: CASSLGQAQGDTQYF. The DNA of the CDR3 is TGCGCCAGCAGCTTGGGGCAGGCGCAGGGAGATACGCAGTATTTT.

The gene calls are TRBV9 and TRBJ2-3, with D perhaps matching TRBD1 (6 bases). The germline CDR1 and CDR2 sequences are SGDLS and YYNGEE. V lost 3 bases and J lost 2, with 10 bases in between. This CDR3 spans 14 amino acids. The CDR3 bases are TGTGCCAGCAGCGCAGGACAGCCCACAGATACGCAGTATTTT. Its protein is CASSAGQPTDTQYF.

This clone showed up many times. The rearrangement joins TRBV19 to TRBJ1-2; D not resolved. V was trimmed by 9 bases and J by 5 bases, leaving 19 bases between them. This CDR3 spans 14 amino acids. Germline CDR1 reads LNHDA; CDR2 reads SQIVND (reference sequence). CDR3 in amino acids: CASCHRTLDYGYTF. DNA of the CDR3: TGTGCCAGCTGCCATAGAACGCTTGATTATGGCTACACCTTC.

The chain employs TRBV27 and TRBJ2-7; no firm D call. The CDR3 runs 13 residues. Germline CDR1 is MNHEY and CDR2 is SMNVEV (reference sequence). Trimming removed 5 bases at V and 2 bases at J, with 10 bases between. This CDR3 is CASSLKPAYEQYF. CDR3 nucleotide sequence: TGTGCCAGCAGTCTCAAGCCTGCCTACGAGCAGTACTTC.

This clone was seen just once. The rearrangement joins TRBV13 to TRBJ1-2, with D perhaps TRBD1 (5 bases). CDR1 and CDR2 (germline): PRHDT, FYEKMQ (reference sequence). The CDR3 runs to 14 residues. The V and J ends lost 5 bases and 2 bases respectively, with 12 bases between them. The CDR3 DNA reads TGTGCCAGCAGCGCCTCCCCAGGGAACTATGGCTACACCTTC. Translation: CASSASPGNYGYTF.

The rearrangement uses TRBV4-1 and TRBJ2-5; 7 bases agree with TRBD1. Germline V gives CDR1 MGHRA, CDR2 YSYEKL. There are 15 residues in the CDR3. V lost 3 bases, J lost 2 bases, and 6 bases stayed unmatched. This CDR3 is CASSHHGTAQETQYF. In DNA form, the CDR3 reads TGCGCCAGCAGCCACCATGGGACAGCACAAGAGACCCAGTACTTC.

The chain is built from TRBV5-1 and TRBJ1-2; D possibly corresponds to TRBD1 (6 bases). Germline V CDR1 and CDR2: SGHRS, YFSETQ. The V end lost 0 bases, the J end lost 4 bases, and 10 bases lay between the germline ends. CDR3 length: 14 residues. The CDR3 sequence is CASSLDRDAYGYTF. For the CDR3, the DNA is TGCGCCAGCAGCTTGGACAGGGACGCCTATGGCTACACCTTC.

This rearrangement joins TRBV28 to TRBJ1-6; D is possibly TRBD1 (6 bases). The CDR3 covers 17 residues. V was trimmed by 7 bases and J by 7 bases, leaving 23 bases between them. Looked up from germline, CDR1 is MDHEN and CDR2 is SYDVKM. The CDR3 region is CASTLVVRGFGNSPLHF. The CDR3, as DNA: TGTGCCAGCACTCTCGTGGTCAGGGGCTTTGGGAATTCACCCCTCCACTTT.

This clone was detected only once. The chain couples TRBV4-1 to TRBJ2-7; D is undetermined. From germline, CDR1 is MGHRA and CDR2 YSYEKL. This CDR3 spans 13 amino acids. Deletions cut 2 bases from V and 2 bases from J, with 7 bases between. For the CDR3, the DNA is TGCGCCAGCAGCCAAACTTTCACCTACGAGCAGTACTTC. This gives the protein CASSQTFTYEQYF.

The V gene is TRBV20-1, the J gene TRBJ2-3, with D possibly being TRBD2 (6 bases). Germline V lookup: CDR1 DFQATT, CDR2 SNEGSKA (reference sequence). V was shortened by 6 bases and J by 9 bases, with 13 bases between the two germline ends. CDR3 length: 11 residues. CDR3 nucleotides: TGCAGTGCCCTCACTAGCAAGACGCAGTATTTT. Its protein is CSALTSKTQYF.

The chain has TRBV7-2 and TRBJ1-5; D is unresolved. There are 15 residues in the CDR3. V was trimmed by 1 base and J by 4 bases, leaving 11 bases between them. The germline V gene has CDR1 SGHTA and CDR2 FQGNSA. CDR3 coding DNA: TGTGCCAGCAGCTTAGTTTTGGAGGGAAATCAGCCCCAGCATTTT. Protein: CASSLVLEGNQPQHF.

The chain is built from TRBV11-3 and TRBJ2-1; 7 bases are a match to TRBD2. The J segment lost 7 bases and the V segment lost 4 bases, leaving 13 bases of the junction unmatched. Germline V CDR1 and CDR2: SGHNT, YENEEA. The CDR3 spans 16 residues. CDR3 sequence: CASSSPRGSLVNEQFF. The CDR3 DNA is TGTGCCAGCAGCTCCCCACGCGGGAGCCTAGTGAATGAGCAGTTCTTC.